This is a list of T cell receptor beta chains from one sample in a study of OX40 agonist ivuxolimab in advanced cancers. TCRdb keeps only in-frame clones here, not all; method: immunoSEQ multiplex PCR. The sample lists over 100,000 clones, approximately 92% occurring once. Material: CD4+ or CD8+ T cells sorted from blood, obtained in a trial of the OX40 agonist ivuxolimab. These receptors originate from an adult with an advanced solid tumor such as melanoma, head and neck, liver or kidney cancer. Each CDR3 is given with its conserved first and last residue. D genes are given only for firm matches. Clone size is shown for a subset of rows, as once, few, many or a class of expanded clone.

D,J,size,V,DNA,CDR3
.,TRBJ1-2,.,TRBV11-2,TGTGCCAGCAGCTCCACTTCCGGGGAAAACTATGGCTACACCTTC,CASSSTSGENYGYTF
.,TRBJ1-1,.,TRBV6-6,TGTGCCAGCAGCCTCTCAGGGGTAATGAACACTGAAGCTTTCTTT,CASSLSGVMNTEAFF
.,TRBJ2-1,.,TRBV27,TGTGCCAGCATCCAGGGGGCGAGACTAGCGGACTACAATGAGCAGTTCTTC,CASIQGARLADYNEQFF
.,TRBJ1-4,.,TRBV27,TGTGCCAGCAGTTCCTCAGGGGTGGCTAATGAAAAACTGTTTTTT,CASSSSGVANEKLFF
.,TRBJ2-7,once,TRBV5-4,TGTGCCAGCAGCTTCCTAAACTACGAGCAGTGCTTC,CASSFLNYEQCF
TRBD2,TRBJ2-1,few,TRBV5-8,TGTGCCAGCAGCAGGCAGAGACTAGCGGGGGGAAAATTCTTC,CASSRQRLAGGKFF
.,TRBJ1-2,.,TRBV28,TGTGCCAGCAGTTTAATCCAGGCTGCCTATGGCTACACCTTC,CASSLIQAAYGYTF
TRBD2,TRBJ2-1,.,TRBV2,TGTGCCAGCAGCGGGACTAGCGGGGGGTTGGGTGAGCAGTTCTTC,CASSGTSGGLGEQFF
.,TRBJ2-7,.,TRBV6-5,TGTGCCAGCACCACGGAGGACGAGCAGTACTTC,CASTTEDEQYF
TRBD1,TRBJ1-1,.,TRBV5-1,TGCGCCAGCAGCTTGGGGACAGGGATCAACACTGAAGCTTTCTTT,CASSLGTGINTEAFF
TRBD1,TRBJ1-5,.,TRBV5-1,TGCGCCAGCAGCGTGACAGGGGGGGATCAGCCCCAGCATTTT,CASSVTGGDQPQHF
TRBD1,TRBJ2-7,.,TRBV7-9,TGTGCCAGCAGCAAGGGACAGGGGGTCTCCTACGAGCAGTACTTC,CASSKGQGVSYEQYF
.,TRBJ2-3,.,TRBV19,TGTGCCAGTAACTCGTACGATGCAGATACGCAGTATTTT,CASNSYDADTQYF
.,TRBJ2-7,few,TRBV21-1,TGTGCCAGCAGCAAACGGCAGTGGGGGGGTAACCACGAGCAGTACTTC,CASSKRQWGGNHEQYF
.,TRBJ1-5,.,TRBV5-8,TGTGCCAGCAGCTTGTTCAGGATCAGCAATCAGCCCCAGCATTTT,CASSLFRISNQPQHF